This entry concerns a single T cell receptor (beta chain). Its antigen remains unidentified. This sample was taken from a study of shared clonotypes between healthy human individuals. Findings and caveats of the study: Researchers sampled blood only, noting tissue repertoires likely differ. The generation probabilities recorded for non-shared clonotypes fell below those of clonotypes shared by all four donors.

The repertoire was sequenced with immunoSEQ multiplex PCR; TCRdb's copy has only in-frame clones and lacks some. The sample holds some 2.4 million clones, over 85% seen once. CDR3 length: 14 amino acids. Deletions cut 2 bases from V and 2 bases from J, with 7 bases between. Germline CDR1 reads KGHSH; CDR2 reads LQKENI. The sequenced sample was naive CD4+ T cells from PBMCs. Subset meaning: CD45RA+ positively selected. The rearrangement uses TRBV18 and TRBJ1-3; no firm D call. The sequence was collected from a man younger than 35 in good health. Some clones in this sample may be carry-over from other donors' samples. The CDR3 DNA reads as TGTGCCAGCTCACCAGGGAACCCTGGAAACACCATATATTTT. Translating it yields CASSPGNPGNTIYF.